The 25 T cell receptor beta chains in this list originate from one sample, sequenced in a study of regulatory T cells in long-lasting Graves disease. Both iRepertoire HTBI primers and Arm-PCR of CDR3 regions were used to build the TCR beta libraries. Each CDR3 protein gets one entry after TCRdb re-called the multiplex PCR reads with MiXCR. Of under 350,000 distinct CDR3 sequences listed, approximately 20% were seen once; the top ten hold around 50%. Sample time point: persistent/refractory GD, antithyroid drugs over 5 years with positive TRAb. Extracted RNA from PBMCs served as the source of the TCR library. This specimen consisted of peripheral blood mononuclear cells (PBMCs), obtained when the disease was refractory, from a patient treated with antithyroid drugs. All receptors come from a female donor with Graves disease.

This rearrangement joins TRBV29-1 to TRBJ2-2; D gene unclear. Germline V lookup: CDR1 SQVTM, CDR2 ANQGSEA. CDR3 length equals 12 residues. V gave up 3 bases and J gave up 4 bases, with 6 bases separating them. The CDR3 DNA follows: TGCAGCGTTGAGGCCGGCACCGGGGAGCTGTTTTTT. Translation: CSVEAGTGELFF.

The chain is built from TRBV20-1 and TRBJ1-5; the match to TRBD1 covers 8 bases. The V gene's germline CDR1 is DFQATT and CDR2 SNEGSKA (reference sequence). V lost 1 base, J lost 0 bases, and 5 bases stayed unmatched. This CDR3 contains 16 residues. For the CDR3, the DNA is TGCAGTGCTAGAGGGACAGGGAGGTTTAGCAATCAGCCCCAGCATTTT. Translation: CSARGTGRFSNQPQHF.

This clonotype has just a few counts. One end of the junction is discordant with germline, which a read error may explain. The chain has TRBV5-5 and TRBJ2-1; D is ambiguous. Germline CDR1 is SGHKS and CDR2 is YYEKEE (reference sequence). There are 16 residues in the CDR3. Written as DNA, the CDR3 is TGCGCCAGCAGCCAAGATCGAACTCCTTCCTACAATGAGCAGTTCTTC. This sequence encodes CASSQDRTPSYNEQFF.

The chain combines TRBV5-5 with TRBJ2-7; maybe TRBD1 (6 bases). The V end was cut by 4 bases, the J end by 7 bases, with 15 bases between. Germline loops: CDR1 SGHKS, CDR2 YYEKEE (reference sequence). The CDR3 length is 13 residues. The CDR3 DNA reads TGTGCCAGCAGCATTGGACAGACGTGGGAGCAGTACTTC. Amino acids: CASSIGQTWEQYF.

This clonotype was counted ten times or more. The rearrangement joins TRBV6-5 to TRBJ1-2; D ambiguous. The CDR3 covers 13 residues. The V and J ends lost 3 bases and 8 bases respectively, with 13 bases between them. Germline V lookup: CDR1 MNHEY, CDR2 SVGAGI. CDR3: CASSYGREWGYTF. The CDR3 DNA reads TGTGCCAGCAGTTATGGCCGCGAGTGGGGCTACACCTTC.

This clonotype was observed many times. The CDR3 spells CASRPPRTSGGETQYF. The CDR3 nucleotides are TGTGCCAGCAGGCCTCCCAGGACTAGCGGGGGAGAGACCCAGTACTTC. The chain combines TRBV7-9 with TRBJ2-5, with 13 bases that match TRBD2. The CDR3 is 16 residues long. V dropped 6 bases and J dropped 4; count of bases not matched to a gene: 8. Germline values: CDR1 SEHNR, CDR2 FQNEAQ (reference sequence).

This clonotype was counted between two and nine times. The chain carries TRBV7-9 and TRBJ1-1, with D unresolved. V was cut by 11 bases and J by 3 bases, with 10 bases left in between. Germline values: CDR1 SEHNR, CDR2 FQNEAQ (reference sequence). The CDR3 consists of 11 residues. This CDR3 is CACEADTEAFF. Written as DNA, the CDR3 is TGTGCCTGCGAGGCGGACACTGAAGCTTTCTTT. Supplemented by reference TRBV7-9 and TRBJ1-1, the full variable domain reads DTGVSQNPRHKITKRGQNVTFRCDPISEHNRLYWYRQTLGQGPEFLTYFQNEAQLEKSRLLSDRFSAERPKGSFSTLEIQRTEQGDSAMYLCACEADTEAFFGQGTRLTVV.

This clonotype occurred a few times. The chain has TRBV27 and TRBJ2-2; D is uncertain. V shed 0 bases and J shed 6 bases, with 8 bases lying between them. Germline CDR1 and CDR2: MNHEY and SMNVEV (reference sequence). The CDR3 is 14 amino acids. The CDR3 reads CASSLSKVSGELFF. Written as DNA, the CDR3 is TGTGCCAGCAGTTTATCGAAGGTATCCGGGGAGCTGTTTTTT.

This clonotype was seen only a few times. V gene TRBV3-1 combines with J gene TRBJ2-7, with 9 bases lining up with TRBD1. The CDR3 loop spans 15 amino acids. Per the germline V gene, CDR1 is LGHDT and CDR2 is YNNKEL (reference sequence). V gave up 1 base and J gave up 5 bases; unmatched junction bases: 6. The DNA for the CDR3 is TGTGCCAGCAGCCAAGCGGTACAGGGGGCGAACGAGCAGTACTTC. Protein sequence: CASSQAVQGANEQYF.

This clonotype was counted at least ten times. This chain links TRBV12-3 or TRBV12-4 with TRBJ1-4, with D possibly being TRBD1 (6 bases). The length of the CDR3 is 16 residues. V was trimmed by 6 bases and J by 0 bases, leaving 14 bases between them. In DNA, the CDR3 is TGTGCCAGCAGACAAACGACAGGTCCAACTAATGAAAAACTGTTTTTT. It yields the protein CASRQTTGPTNEKLFF.

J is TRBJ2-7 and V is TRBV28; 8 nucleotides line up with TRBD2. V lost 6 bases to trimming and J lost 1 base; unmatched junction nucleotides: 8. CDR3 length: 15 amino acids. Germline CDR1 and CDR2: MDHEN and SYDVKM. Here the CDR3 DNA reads TGTGCCAGCAGCAAAACGGGACTAGGGTCCTACGAGCAGTACTTC. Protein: CASSKTGLGSYEQYF.

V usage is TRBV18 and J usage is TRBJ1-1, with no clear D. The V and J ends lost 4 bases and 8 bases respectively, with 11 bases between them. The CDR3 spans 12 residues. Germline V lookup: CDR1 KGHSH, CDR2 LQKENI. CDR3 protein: CASSLTTEEAFF. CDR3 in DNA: TGTGCCAGCTCACTCACGACGGAAGAAGCTTTCTTT.

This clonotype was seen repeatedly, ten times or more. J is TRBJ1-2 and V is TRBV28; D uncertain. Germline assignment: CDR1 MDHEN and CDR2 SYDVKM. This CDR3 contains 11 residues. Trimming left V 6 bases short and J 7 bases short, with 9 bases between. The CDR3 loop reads CASSPRLGYTF. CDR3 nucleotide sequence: TGTGCCAGCAGCCCCAGGCTTGGCTACACCTTC.

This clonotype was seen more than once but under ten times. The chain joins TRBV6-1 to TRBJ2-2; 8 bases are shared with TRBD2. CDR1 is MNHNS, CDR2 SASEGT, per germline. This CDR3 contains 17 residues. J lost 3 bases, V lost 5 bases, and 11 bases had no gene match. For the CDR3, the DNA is TGTGCCAGCAGTAAGGGACGACCGGGACTAGACACCGGGGAGCTGTTTTTT. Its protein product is CASSKGRPGLDTGELFF.

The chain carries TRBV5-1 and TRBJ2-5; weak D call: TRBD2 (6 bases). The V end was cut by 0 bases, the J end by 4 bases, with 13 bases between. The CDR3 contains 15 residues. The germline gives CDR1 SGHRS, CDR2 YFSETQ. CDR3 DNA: TGCGCCAGCAGCTTGGAGTCGGGGGTCGGAGAGACCCAGTACTTC. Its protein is CASSLESGVGETQYF.

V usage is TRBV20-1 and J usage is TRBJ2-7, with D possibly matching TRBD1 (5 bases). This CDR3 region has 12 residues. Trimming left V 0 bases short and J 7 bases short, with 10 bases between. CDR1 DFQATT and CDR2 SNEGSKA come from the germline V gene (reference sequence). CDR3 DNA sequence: TGCAGTGCTAGAGATCAGGGCTGGGAGCAGTACTTC. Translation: CSARDQGWEQYF.

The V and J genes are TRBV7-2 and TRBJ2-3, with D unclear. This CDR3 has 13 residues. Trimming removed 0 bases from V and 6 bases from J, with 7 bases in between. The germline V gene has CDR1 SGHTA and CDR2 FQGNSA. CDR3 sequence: CASSLAYGDTQYF. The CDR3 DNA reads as TGTGCCAGCAGCTTAGCGTACGGGGATACGCAGTATTTT. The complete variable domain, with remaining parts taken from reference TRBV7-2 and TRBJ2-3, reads GAGVSQSPSNKVTEKGKDVELRCDPISGHTALYWYRQSLGQGLEFLIYFQGNSAPDKSGLPSDRFSAERTGGSVSTLTIQRTQQEDSAVYLCASSLAYGDTQYFGPGTRLTVL.

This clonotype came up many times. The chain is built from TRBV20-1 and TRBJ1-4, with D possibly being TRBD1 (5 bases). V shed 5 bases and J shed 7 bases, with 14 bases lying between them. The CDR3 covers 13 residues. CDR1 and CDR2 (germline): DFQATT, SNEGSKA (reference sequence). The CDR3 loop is CSAPQALGEKLFF. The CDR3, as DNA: TGCAGTGCTCCACAGGCCCTTGGTGAAAAACTGTTTTTT.

CDR3 amino acids: CASSRRQGNTGELFF. In nucleotides, the CDR3 is TGTGCCAGTAGTAGAAGACAGGGGAACACCGGGGAGCTGTTTTTT. This chain links TRBV19 with TRBJ2-2; TRBD1 matches at 7 bases. Germline V lookup: CDR1 LNHDA, CDR2 SQIVND (reference sequence). The CDR3 runs to 15 residues. The V gene end was trimmed by 4 bases and the J gene end by 1 base; junction bases not matched to a gene: 3.

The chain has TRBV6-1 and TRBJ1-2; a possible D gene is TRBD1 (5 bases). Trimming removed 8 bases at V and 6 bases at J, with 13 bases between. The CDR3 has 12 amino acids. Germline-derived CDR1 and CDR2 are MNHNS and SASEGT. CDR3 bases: TGTGCCAGCGAAGGTTTGGGGGATGGCTACACCTTC. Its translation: CASEGLGDGYTF.

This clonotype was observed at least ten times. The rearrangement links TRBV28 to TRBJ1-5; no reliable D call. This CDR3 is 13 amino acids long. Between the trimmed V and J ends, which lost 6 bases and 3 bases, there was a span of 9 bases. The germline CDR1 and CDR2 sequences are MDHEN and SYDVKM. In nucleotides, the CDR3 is TGTGCCAGCAGACCTACGCTCAATCAGCCCCAGCATTTT. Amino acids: CASRPTLNQPQHF. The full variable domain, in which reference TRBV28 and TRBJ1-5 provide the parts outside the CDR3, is DVKVTQSSRYLVKRTGEKVFLECVQDMDHENMFWYRQDPGLGLRLIYFSYDVKMKEKGDIPEGYSVSREKKERFSLILESASTNQTSMYLCASRPTLNQPQHFGDGTRLSIL.

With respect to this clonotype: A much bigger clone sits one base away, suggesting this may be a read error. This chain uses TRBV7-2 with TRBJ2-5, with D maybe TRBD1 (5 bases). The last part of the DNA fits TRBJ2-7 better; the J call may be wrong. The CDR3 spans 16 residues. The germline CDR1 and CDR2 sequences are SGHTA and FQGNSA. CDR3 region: CPSSLDRQGNSYEQYF. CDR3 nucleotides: TGTCCCAGCAGCTTAGATAGGCAGGGTAACTCCTACGAGCAGTACTTC.

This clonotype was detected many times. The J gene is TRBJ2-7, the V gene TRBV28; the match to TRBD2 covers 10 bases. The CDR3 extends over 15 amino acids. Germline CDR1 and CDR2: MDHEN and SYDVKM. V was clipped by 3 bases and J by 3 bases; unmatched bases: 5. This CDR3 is CASSFTSGDLYEQYF. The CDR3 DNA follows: TGTGCCAGCAGTTTTACTAGCGGGGACCTCTACGAGCAGTACTTC.

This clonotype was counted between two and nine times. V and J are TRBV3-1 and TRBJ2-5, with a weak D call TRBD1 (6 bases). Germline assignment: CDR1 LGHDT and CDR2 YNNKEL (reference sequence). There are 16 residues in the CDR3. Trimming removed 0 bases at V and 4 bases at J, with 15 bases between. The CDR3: CASSQDWQGQGETQYF. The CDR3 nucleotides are TGTGCCAGCAGCCAAGATTGGCAGGGGCAGGGAGAGACCCAGTACTTC.

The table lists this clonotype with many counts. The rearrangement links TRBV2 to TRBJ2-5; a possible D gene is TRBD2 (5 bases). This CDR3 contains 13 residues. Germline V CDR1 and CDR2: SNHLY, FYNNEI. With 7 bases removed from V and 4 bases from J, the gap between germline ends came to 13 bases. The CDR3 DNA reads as TGTGCCAGCAACCGAGGGCTTGGAGAGACCCAGTACTTC. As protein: CASNRGLGETQYF.